Below, one TCR beta chain is given with its context. The target antigen is unknown. Molecular identifiers with 6-nucleotide sample barcodes were added during cDNA synthesis via template switching. TCRdb re-called the 5' RACE reads, yielding one record per CDR3 amino acid sequence without DNA. The sample holds 110,000 to 150,000 distinct CDR3 sequences. This record comes from a study of monozygotic twins with inflammatory bowel disease. Germline V gives CDR1 SGHDT, CDR2 YYEEEE. The CDR3 spans 15 residues. Overall study findings and caveats: It was in IBD patients that TCRbeta diversity (inverse Simpson) was lower than in healthy co-twins. The authors note that differing immunosuppressive treatments may have added variability to patient repertoires.

The origin of this receptor is a human donor with ulcerative colitis or Crohn's disease, or a healthy co-twin of an affected twin (not recorded which). The chain couples TRBV5-6 to TRBJ2-7; TCRdb outputs TRBD1, but without DNA this stays unchecked. The sequencing sample was made of blood. CDR3 sequence: CASSDIRDRGHEQYF. Supplemented by reference TRBV5-6 and TRBJ2-7, the full variable domain reads DAGVTQSPTHLIKTRGQQVTLRCSPKSGHDTVSWYQQALGQGPQFIFQYYEEEERQRGNFPDRFSGHQFPNYSSELNVNALLLGDSALYLCASSDIRDRGHEQYFGPGTRLTVT.